This section outlines one T cell receptor beta chain sequence together with its context. This clonotype was observed a handful of times. Its antigen is still unknown. Base qualities are not recorded, but no much larger clone differs from it by a single base. The junction shows trimming of 2 bases on V and 2 bases on J, plus 14 bases between the germline ends. Measured from the cysteine to the phenylalanine, the CDR3 is 16 residues long. The read is trimmed to its CDR3 DNA, 48 bases read in frame from base 1. For CDR1 and CDR2, the germline V gene lists SGHRS and YFSETQ. The data derive from a study of blood T cells in healthy people across ages (dated by TCRdb to between 2015 and 2017). Turning to the overall study: In model experiments, template switching captured roughly one uniquely barcoded TCR beta cDNA molecule for every two T cells. For two donors (one aged 18 to 30 and one aged 80 or older), the study analyzed two additional independent replicas of 1 million unique cDNA reads from the same blood draw. The study measured age-related changes in TCR beta repertoire diversity using deep sequencing normalized with unique cDNA molecular identifiers. The donors were divided into four age groups: young (average about 16 years), middle-aged (roughly 42), aged (about 60) and long-lived (roughly 88).

Donors were a few dozen systemically healthy Caucasian individuals from Russia aged roughly 6 to 90 years. Each donor gave ten milliliters of peripheral blood, collected into EDTA-treated Vacutainer tubes. Ficoll-Paque density-gradient centrifugation was used to isolate PBMCs, with at least 7 million per sample. Trizol reagent was used to extract total RNA from PBMCs, with at least 5 micrograms per sample. For every donor, an aliquot of PBMCs went through flow cytometry to measure the percentages of naive CD45RAhigh/CD27high T cells. The paper as a whole reports these results and caveats: Observed TCR beta diversity per million T cells fell roughly linearly with age, and a significant reduction was already apparent by age roughly 40. Total diversity estimates from one million sequenced T cells were considered lower bounds and underestimates. Bulk unsorted PBMC profiling prevented conclusive comparison of naive and antigen-experienced compartments. A strong correlation was found between observed TCR beta diversity and the percentage of naive T cells measured by flow cytometry. Compared with the aged group, the long-lived group had more naive CD4+ T cells, fewer expanded clones and increased TCR diversity, suggesting age selection. Donor CMV infection status was unknown, potentially confounding age-related changes in expanded clonotypes.

Receptor amplification or capture employed 5' RACE. Instrument used: Illumina HiSeq 2500. The second PCR ran for roughly 7 to 12 cycles and used a J-beta primer mix along with a sample-barcoded 5' primer. A template-switch 5' adaptor carrying 12 random nucleotides introduced a unique molecular identifier onto each TCR beta cDNA molecule. Each sample yielded at least 2.5 million CDR3-containing paired-end reads. First-strand cDNA synthesis was performed from all RNA using the Mint cDNA synthesis kit, with priming by a TRBC-specific oligonucleotide. After uracil-DNA glycosylase treatment, a first 18-cycle PCR used universal primers M1SS and BC2_uni_R on all cDNA. The paper's data handling went like this. For normalization, 1 million high-quality reads were randomly selected from each sample, with every read carrying a distinct molecular identifier. Reads with shared molecular identifiers were discarded instead of being binned into consensus sequences. MiTCR, with a Q25 quality threshold and the strictest error-elimination algorithm, was used for CDR3 identification, clonotype clustering and error correction. A nonparametric unseen species model using Euler transformation provided a lower-bound estimate of total TCR beta diversity. The public reads were quality trimmed at Q25 with fastp and then assembled into clones with MiXCR by TCRdb, keeping productive beta chains. Rows matching on CDR3 protein sequence are summarized as one entry with the most common DNA and genes. The authors' filters were not applied to this entry. The sample includes some 800,000 distinct CDR3 sequences, with 20% to 25% observed a single time. The ten largest clonotypes hold under 4% of the sample.

These data were also reused for a study on T cells of mothers and their children. The second publication reports: Nine systemically healthy Caucasian individuals served as donors, namely three mothers together with their six children. cDNA synthesis used all of the extracted RNA, with approximately 1.4 ug of RNA in each 15 ul reaction. In the second PCR, the M1S primer added sample barcodes and 2-4 random nucleotides. Over 9 million TCR beta CDR3 reads were obtained for each mother, and 2.5 million to 3.5 million reads were obtained for each child. TCR recombination output is similarly shaped by thymic selection in related and unrelated pairs, with a minor effect exerted by inherited differences. Related mother-child pairs always showed normalized repertoire overlap that was slightly higher than in unrelated mother-child pairs, though the difference was never significant. With a sensitivity of approximately 100 clones per million clonotypes, no persistent microchimeric T cell clones were detected. To look for features that set related mother-child pairs apart from unrelated individuals, the researchers ran deep NGS to compare the TCR beta repertoires of mothers and children. The mean age was roughly 40 +/- 4 years for the mothers and approximately 11 +/- 4 years for the children. After adapters were ligated using NEBNext reagents, the libraries underwent 100+100 nt paired-end sequencing on an Illumina HiSeq 2000. Mother and child libraries were prepared a month apart and sequenced in separate runs to prevent cross-contamination. Each donor had between about 450,000 and 2,100,000 distinct TCR beta clonotypes identified. Naive TCR beta clonotypes were estimated from low-frequency clonotypes matched to each donor's FACS-determined naive share, without sorting.

Sequencing used blood. Recombination linked TRBV5-1 to TRBJ2-1; tentative D gene TRBD2, with 6 bases matching. The clonotype was recovered from a boy between 10 and 17 years old in good health. The DNA sequence follows: TGCGCCAGCAGCTTCGGTAGCGGCCAAGCCTACAATGAGCAGTTCTTC. Its coded protein is CASSFGSGQAYNEQFF.